The 16 T cell receptor beta chains below all came from one sample that was sequenced in a study of blood T cell repertoires in COVID-19. Only in-frame clones appear in the TCRdb table, and some are missing; sequencing was by immunoSEQ multiplex PCR. The sample has about 91,000 clones; about four fifths are singletons. Sequenced sample: peripheral blood. The receptors derive from a man in his 70s with acute or convalescent COVID-19.

V and J are TRBV5-1 and TRBJ2-3, with D possibly matching TRBD2 (5 bases). Trimming shortened V by 7 bases and J by 5 bases, and 14 bases separated the two germline ends. Germline assignment: CDR1 SGHRS and CDR2 YFSETQ. The CDR3 runs 13 residues. CDR3 DNA sequence: TGCGCCAGCTACCTAGTAGAGGGAGATACGCAGTATTTT. This translates into CASYLVEGDTQYF.

This clone was observed a single time. This chain uses TRBV9 with TRBJ2-1, with TRBD1 identical over 9 bases. The junction had 10 bases not matched to a gene; V was cut back by 6 bases and J by 3 bases. This CDR3 is 16 amino acids long. Germline CDR1 is SGDLS and CDR2 is YYNGEE. The CDR3 DNA follows: TGTGCCAGCACCCGAGGAGGACAGGGGAACTACAATGAGCAGTTCTTC. Amino acids: CASTRGGQGNYNEQFF.

This clone came up once. The chain's CDR3 is CASSVEAANNYGYTF. In DNA form, the CDR3 reads TGTGCCAGCAGCGTAGAGGCAGCGAATAACTATGGCTACACCTTC. This chain links TRBV9 with TRBJ1-2; no firm D call. Germline values: CDR1 SGDLS, CDR2 YYNGEE. The CDR3 consists of 15 residues. V lost 0 bases, J lost 1 base, and 10 bases lay in between. The full variable domain, its missing parts supplied by reference TRBV9 and TRBJ1-2, is DSGVTQTPKHLITATGQRVTLRCSPRSGDLSVYWYQQSLDQGLQFLIQYYNGEERAKGNILERFSAQQFPDLHSELNLSSLELGDSALYFCASSVEAANNYGYTFGSGTRLTVV.

The V gene is TRBV11-2, the J gene TRBJ2-7; 9 nucleotides agree with TRBD2. After removal of 0 bases from V and 4 bases from J, the junction contained 4 bases not matched to a gene. Germline loops: CDR1 SGHAT, CDR2 FQNNGV. The CDR3 sequence is 15 residues long. The CDR3 nucleotides are TGTGCCAGCAGCTTAGATCCTAGCGGGGCTTACGAGCAGTACTTC. Translation gives CASSLDPSGAYEQYF.

The genes are TRBV7-9 and TRBJ2-7; tentatively, D is TRBD1 (5 bases). Germline-derived CDR1 and CDR2 are SEHNR and FQNEAQ (reference sequence). Trimming took 5 bases from V and 0 from J, leaving 11 bases between them. The CDR3 is 14 residues long. The CDR3 DNA sequence: TGTGCCAGCAGCCTTCCAGGGCACTCCTACGAGCAGTACTTC. Its protein is CASSLPGHSYEQYF.

This sequence joins TRBV6-2 or TRBV6-3 and TRBJ2-7; tentatively, D is TRBD2 (6 bases). Per germline, CDR1 MNHEY and CDR2 SVGEGT. Between the trimmed V and J ends, which lost 6 bases and 6 bases, there was a span of 15 bases. The CDR3 is made up of 13 amino acids. The CDR3 region is CASSRGTLSEQYF. The CDR3 coding sequence is TGTGCCAGCAGCCGAGGGACTCTTAGCGAGCAGTACTTC.

The genes are TRBV19 and TRBJ2-1; 7 nucleotides match TRBD1. Germline values: CDR1 LNHDA, CDR2 SQIVND (reference sequence). V lost 7 bases, J lost 4 bases, and 7 bases stayed unmatched. The CDR3 runs 14 residues. CDR3 loop: CASIPSDRYNEQFF. Here the CDR3 DNA reads TGTGCCAGTATCCCATCGGACAGGTACAATGAGCAGTTCTTC.

This sequence joins TRBV27 and TRBJ2-5, with 10 nucleotides matching TRBD2. Looked up from germline, CDR1 is MNHEY and CDR2 is SMNVEV (reference sequence). CDR3 size: 16 residues. Trimming took 6 bases from V and 0 from J; bases not matched to a gene: 7. CDR3 sequence reads: CASSSRLAGNQETQYF. CDR3 DNA: TGTGCCAGCAGCAGCCGACTAGCGGGTAACCAAGAGACCCAGTACTTC.

The V gene is TRBV6-5, the J gene TRBJ2-5, with D unclear. CDR1 and CDR2 (germline): MNHEY, SVGAGI. The V gene lost 0 bases and the J gene lost 0 bases, with 8 bases spanning the gap. CDR3 size: 15 residues. The CDR3 is CASSYSAANQETQYF. CDR3 sequence (DNA): TGTGCCAGCAGTTACTCTGCGGCCAACCAAGAGACCCAGTACTTC.

This chain connects TRBV20-1 to TRBJ2-1; 9 nucleotides line up with TRBD2. CDR1 DFQATT and CDR2 SNEGSKA come from the germline V gene (reference sequence). This CDR3 region has 11 residues. V shed 6 bases and J 10 bases; nucleotides not matched to a gene: 4. The CDR3 sequence is CSATSGREQFF. For the CDR3, the DNA is TGCAGTGCCACCAGCGGGAGGGAGCAGTTCTTC.

This clone appeared a few times. The chain is built from TRBV5-1 and TRBJ2-1; D remains ambiguous. From germline, CDR1 is SGHRS and CDR2 YFSETQ. The germline V and J ends were trimmed by 0 bases and 5 bases, with 9 bases remaining between them. The CDR3 totals 14 residues. The CDR3 DNA follows: TGCGCCAGCAGCTTGGGGGCGCTAAACAATGAGCAGTTCTTC. Protein product: CASSLGALNNEQFF.

The V call is TRBV5-1, the J call TRBJ1-2; 11 bases fit TRBD1. The germline gives CDR1 SGHRS, CDR2 YFSETQ. V was clipped by 4 bases and J by 2 bases; unmatched bases: 7. The CDR3 totals 16 residues. The CDR3 is CASSVGTGGPNYGYTF. In DNA, the CDR3 is TGCGCCAGCAGCGTGGGGACAGGGGGACCAAACTATGGCTACACCTTC.

The rearrangement joins TRBV30 to TRBJ1-5; D not certain. Germline-derived CDR1 and CDR2 are GTSNPN and SVGIG (reference sequence). This CDR3 is built from 14 residues. V lost 0 bases and J 7 bases, leaving 13 bases between the germline ends. As DNA, the CDR3 is TGTGCCTGGAGTGTTGGGCACGGAGGACAGCCCCAGCATTTT. This sequence encodes CAWSVGHGGQPQHF. Full variable domain (missing parts from reference TRBV30 and TRBJ1-5): SQTIHQWPATLVQPVGSPLSLECTVEGTSNPNLYWYRQAAGRGLQLLFYSVGIGQISSEVPQNLSASRPQDRQFILSSKKLLLSDSGFYLCAWSVGHGGQPQHFGDGTRLSIL.

This clone was recorded only once. This rearrangement joins TRBV5-6 to TRBJ1-2; 11 bases are a match to TRBD1. This CDR3 comprises 15 residues. V lost 3 bases, J lost 5 bases, and 6 bases stayed unmatched. Per the germline V gene, CDR1 is SGHDT and CDR2 is YYEEEE. CDR3 sequence: CASSWDRGAGYGYTF. CDR3 bases: TGTGCCAGCAGCTGGGACAGGGGGGCCGGGTATGGCTACACCTTC.

In its sample, this clone was seen once. The rearrangement uses TRBV4-1 and TRBJ2-3; tentatively, D is TRBD2 (5 bases). The CDR3 loop spans 16 amino acids. Trimming left V 0 bases short and J 1 base short, with 11 bases between. The germline CDR1 and CDR2 sequences are MGHRA and YSYEKL. This CDR3 reads CASSQDLSSGTDTQYF. The CDR3 DNA sequence: TGCGCCAGCAGCCAAGATCTTAGTAGCGGCACAGATACGCAGTATTTT.

The rearrangement joins TRBV18 to TRBJ2-2, with 9 bases fitting TRBD2. From germline, CDR1 is KGHSH and CDR2 LQKENI. The CDR3 length is 18 residues. The J segment lost 3 bases and the V segment lost 4 bases, leaving 12 bases of the junction unmatched. Here the CDR3 DNA reads TGTGCCAGCTCACGTCCAGCGGGAGGAGGGTATTACACCGGGGAGCTGTTTTTT. This gives the protein CASSRPAGGGYYTGELFF.